These 19 T cell receptor beta chains were sequenced from one sample in a study of blood T cell repertoires in COVID-19. Libraries were prepared by immunoSEQ multiplex PCR; TCRdb keeps only in-frame clonotypes and omits some of them. The table lists 300,000 or so clones, roughly 86% of them singletons. The sample was peripheral blood. These receptors all come from a man in his 70s with acute or convalescent COVID-19.

The V gene is TRBV3-1 (or the pseudogene TRBV3-2), the J gene TRBJ2-5; 13 bases fit TRBD2. This CDR3 is built from 15 residues. In germline, CDR1 is LGHDT, CDR2 YNNKEL (reference sequence). Germline trimming cut 8 bases from V and 4 bases from J; bases unmatched to any gene: 7. The CDR3 region is CASGTSGGAGETQYF. As DNA, the CDR3 is TGTGCCAGCGGTACTAGCGGGGGGGCCGGAGAGACCCAGTACTTC.

In this sample, this clone turned up a few times. This chain links TRBV18 with TRBJ2-3; 13 positions agree with TRBD2. CDR1 KGHSH and CDR2 LQKENI come from the germline V gene. The CDR3 consists of 15 residues. The ends lost 3 bases at V and 6 bases at J; junction bases unmatched: 3. As DNA, the CDR3 is TGTGCCAGCTCACCGACTAGCGGGAGGTGGGATACGCAGTATTTT. Translation: CASSPTSGRWDTQYF.

V gene TRBV2 combines with J gene TRBJ2-7; 11 positions match TRBD1. This CDR3 has 13 amino acids. CDR1 is SNHLY, CDR2 FYNNEI, per germline. J lost 6 bases, V lost 5 bases, and 3 bases had no gene match. In DNA form, the CDR3 reads TGTGCCAGCAGTCCGGGACAGGGGGGCGAGCAGTACTTC. Its protein product is CASSPGQGGEQYF.

The rearrangement joins TRBV19 to TRBJ2-3; D is unresolved. Germline CDR1 and CDR2: LNHDA and SQIVND (reference sequence). The CDR3 is made up of 16 amino acids. V dropped 5 bases and J dropped 1 base, with 16 bases sitting between them. CDR3 in amino acids: CASSPQPGFRTDTQYF. The DNA for the CDR3 is TGTGCCAGTAGTCCTCAACCGGGTTTCCGCACAGATACGCAGTATTTT.

The CDR3 DNA reads as TGTGCCAGCAGCTTAGGCAGATCCTACGAGCAGTACTTC. Translating it yields CASSLGRSYEQYF. This chain joins TRBV11-3 and TRBJ2-7; the D is unclear. This CDR3 is 13 amino acids long. Germline-derived CDR1 and CDR2 are SGHNT and YENEEA. V lost 1 base and J lost 1, with 5 bases in between. The whole variable domain, remainder taken from reference TRBV11-3 and TRBJ2-7, is EAGVVQSPRYKIIEKKQPVAFWCNPISGHNTLYWYLQNLGQGPELLIRYENEEAVDDSQLPKDRFSAERLKGVDSTLKIQPAELGDSAVYLCASSLGRSYEQYFGPGTRLTVT.

This clone occurred a few times. The chain recombines TRBV7-9 with TRBJ2-2, with a possible D match to TRBD2 (5 bases). The V gene lost 2 bases and the J gene lost 7 bases, with 11 bases spanning the gap. Germline assignment: CDR1 SEHNR and CDR2 FQNEAQ (reference sequence). The CDR3 has 14 amino acids. CDR3 in amino acids: CASSLQLVDGELFF. CDR3 in DNA: TGTGCCAGCAGCTTACAACTAGTTGACGGGGAGCTGTTTTTT.

The chain is built from TRBV6-5 and TRBJ1-1; TRBD1 aligns across 9 bases. J was trimmed by 3 bases and V by 6 bases; bases with no gene match: 8. The germline gives CDR1 MNHEY, CDR2 SVGAGI. This CDR3 comprises 15 residues. In nucleotides, the CDR3 is TGTGCCAGCAGAACCACACAGGGGGCGGACACTGAAGCTTTCTTT. Its protein product is CASRTTQGADTEAFF.

J is TRBJ2-5 and V is TRBV5-1, with 7 bases lining up with TRBD2. CDR1 SGHRS and CDR2 YFSETQ come from the germline V gene. The CDR3 is 15 amino acids. V shed 0 bases, J shed 5 bases, and the junction held 7 bases outside the gene matches. For the CDR3, the DNA is TGCGCCAGCAGCTTGGCAGCGGGGAGGGAGGAGACCCAGTACTTC. Translated, it gives CASSLAAGREETQYF.

This rearrangement joins TRBV24-1 to TRBJ1-5, with D maybe TRBD1 (5 bases). This CDR3 has 16 residues. V lost 0 bases, J lost 0 bases, and 8 bases lay in between. In germline, CDR1 is KGHDR, CDR2 SFDVKD. The CDR3 nucleotides read TGTGCCACCAGTGATTTGAGGGGCCATAGCAATCAGCCCCAGCATTTT. Its translation: CATSDLRGHSNQPQHF.

The V gene is TRBV9, the J gene TRBJ2-1, with 9 bases lining up with TRBD1. The CDR3 sequence is 14 residues long. Losses at the gene ends were 5 bases for V and 2 bases for J; bases not matched to a gene: 2. Germline V CDR1 and CDR2: SGDLS, YYNGEE. The CDR3 loop reads CASSRDRAYNEQFF. The CDR3 coding sequence is TGTGCCAGCAGTCGGGACAGGGCCTACAATGAGCAGTTCTTC.

Details on this clone: The same CDR3 can be traced to other DNA sequences in this sample. This chain joins TRBV9 and TRBJ1-4; D gene ambiguous. The CDR3 is 16 residues long. In germline, CDR1 is SGDLS, CDR2 YYNGEE. The V end was cut by 0 bases, the J end by 0 bases, with 9 bases between. The CDR3 sequence: CASSVGGGTTNEKLFF. CDR3 nucleotides: TGTGCCAGCAGCGTAGGGGGAGGGACAACTAATGAAAAACTGTTTTTT.

V usage is TRBV3-1 (or the pseudogene TRBV3-2) and J usage is TRBJ1-2, with D perhaps matching TRBD1 (5 bases). Germline V gives CDR1 LGHDT, CDR2 YNNKEL (reference sequence). The CDR3 totals 14 residues. Trimming stripped 1 base from V and 4 bases from J, with 10 bases between. The CDR3 nucleotides are TGTGCCAGCAGCCAAGTTGCGGGACCCTATGGCTACACCTTC. Translation gives CASSQVAGPYGYTF.

The chain carries TRBV29-1 and TRBJ2-5, with TRBD2 identical over 7 bases. The ends lost 5 bases at V and 5 bases at J; junction bases unmatched: 5. CDR1 SQVTM and CDR2 ANQGSEA come from the germline V gene. The length of the CDR3 is 12 residues. The chain's CDR3 is CSVFRGEETQYF. The CDR3 bases are TGCAGCGTTTTTCGGGGGGAGGAGACCCAGTACTTC.

The rearrangement joins TRBV5-4 to TRBJ1-2; D is unclear. The CDR3 runs to 14 residues. Between the trimmed V and J ends, which lost 0 bases and 2 bases, there was a span of 8 bases. CDR1 SGHNT and CDR2 YYREEE come from the germline V gene (reference sequence). The CDR3 region has the DNA TGTGCCAGCAGCTTGGAACAGACCAACTATGGCTACACCTTC. It encodes CASSLEQTNYGYTF.

The rearrangement uses TRBV7-2 and TRBJ1-2; 10 positions match TRBD1. This CDR3 comprises 16 residues. J lost 8 bases, V lost 5 bases, and 14 bases had no gene match. Germline V gene lookup returns CDR1 SGHTA and CDR2 FQGNSA. The CDR3 sequence: CASSQAVGQGVSGYTF. Written as DNA, the CDR3 is TGTGCCAGCAGCCAAGCGGTCGGACAGGGGGTCTCGGGCTACACCTTC.

The V gene is TRBV11-3, the J gene TRBJ1-5, with unresolved D. The CDR3 extends over 17 amino acids. V lost 4 bases and J lost 0, with 16 bases in between. Per the germline V gene, CDR1 is SGHNT and CDR2 is YENEEA. For the CDR3, the DNA is TGTGCCAGCAGCTGCCGAGTCGAGGTTCATAGCAATCAGCCCCAGCATTTT. It yields the protein CASSCRVEVHSNQPQHF.

This clone was observed a few times. For the CDR3, the DNA is TGTGCCAGCAGCAGGGAGAATAGCGGGACTAGAAAATTGAGGAACACCGGGGAGCTGTTTTTT. The encoded protein is CASSRENSGTRKLRNTGELFF. V gene TRBV6-6 combines with J gene TRBJ2-2; TRBD2 aligns across 8 bases. The CDR3 is 21 residues long. The junction had 22 bases not matched to a gene; V was cut back by 6 bases and J by 1 base. Looked up from germline, CDR1 is MNHNY and CDR2 is SVGAGI (reference sequence).

The chain recombines TRBV4-2 with TRBJ2-3, with 8 bases matching TRBD1. Germline values: CDR1 LGHNA, CDR2 YNFKEQ. CDR3 size: 16 residues. The J segment lost 2 bases and the V segment lost 5 bases, leaving 9 bases of the junction unmatched. The CDR3 sequence is CASSSVRDRPTDTQYF. CDR3 DNA sequence: TGTGCCAGCAGCTCGGTACGGGACAGGCCCACAGATACGCAGTATTTT.

The chain is built from TRBV5-1 and TRBJ1-6; D may be TRBD1 (5 bases). The CDR3 contains 16 residues. V was pared by 5 bases and J by 7 bases, with 19 bases between. Germline V gene data show CDR1 as SGHRS and CDR2 as YFSETQ. This CDR3 is CASRRSADNQNSPLHF. In DNA, the CDR3 is TGCGCCAGCAGACGGAGCGCGGACAACCAAAATTCACCCCTCCACTTT.